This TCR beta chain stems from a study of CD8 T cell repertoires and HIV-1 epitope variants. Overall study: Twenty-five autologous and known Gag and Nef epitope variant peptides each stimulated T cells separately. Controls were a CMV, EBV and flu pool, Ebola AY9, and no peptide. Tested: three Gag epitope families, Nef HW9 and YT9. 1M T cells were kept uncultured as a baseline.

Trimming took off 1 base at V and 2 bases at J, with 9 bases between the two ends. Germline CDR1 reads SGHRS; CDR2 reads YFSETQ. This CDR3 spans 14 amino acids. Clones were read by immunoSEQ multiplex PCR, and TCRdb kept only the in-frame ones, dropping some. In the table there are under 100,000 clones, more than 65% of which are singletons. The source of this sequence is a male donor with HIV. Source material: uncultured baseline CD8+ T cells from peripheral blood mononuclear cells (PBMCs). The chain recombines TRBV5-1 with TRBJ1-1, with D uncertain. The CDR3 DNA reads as TGCGCCAGCAGCTTGAGGCAGACTAACACTGAAGCTTTCTTT. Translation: CASSLRQTNTEAFF.